This is a list of T cell receptor beta chains from one sample in a study of cytomegalovirus exposure and HLA in healthy donors. TCRdb's table, derived via immunoSEQ multiplex PCR, lists solely in-frame clones and lacks some. Of about 210,000 clones in the sample, 60% to 80% were seen once. Input material: PBMCs. The source of these receptors is a male donor in good health and CMV-seronegative. Each CDR3 is given with its conserved first and last residue. A D gene is named only where the DNA matches it firmly. Size tells how often a clone was seen (once, few, many) or the class of an expanded clone, and some rows leave it out.

j_gene: TRBJ2-7; abundance: -; v_gene: TRBV27; d_gene: -; CDR3aa: CASSPQLSDEQYF; CDR3nt: TGTGCCAGCAGTCCTCAACTCTCTGACGAGCAGTACTTC
j_gene: TRBJ2-3; abundance: -; v_gene: TRBV7-2; d_gene: -; CDR3aa: CASSLHWRVSTDTQYF; CDR3nt: TGTGCCAGCAGCTTACACTGGCGGGTTAGCACAGATACGCAGTATTTT
j_gene: TRBJ1-4; abundance: -; v_gene: TRBV28; d_gene: -; CDR3aa: CASSPPRGATNEKLFF; CDR3nt: TGTGCCAGCAGCCCCCCTCGCGGGGCAACTAATGAAAAACTGTTTTTT
j_gene: TRBJ2-7; abundance: -; v_gene: TRBV19; d_gene: -; CDR3aa: CASSSHRGGNEQYF; CDR3nt: TGTGCCAGTAGTTCACACAGGGGGGGGAACGAGCAGTACTTC
j_gene: TRBJ2-1; abundance: -; v_gene: TRBV5-5; d_gene: -; CDR3aa: CASSFREPYNEQFF; CDR3nt: TGTGCCAGCAGCTTTAGAGAACCCTACAATGAGCAGTTCTTC
j_gene: TRBJ2-1; abundance: few; v_gene: TRBV28; d_gene: -; CDR3aa: CASSLPLSNEQFF; CDR3nt: TGTGCCAGCAGTTTACCTCTAAGCAATGAGCAGTTCTTC
j_gene: TRBJ2-1; abundance: -; v_gene: TRBV5-1; d_gene: TRBD1; CDR3aa: CASSASRDRGGNEQFF; CDR3nt: TGCGCCAGCAGCGCCTCCCGGGACAGGGGCGGGAATGAGCAGTTCTTC
j_gene: TRBJ2-4; abundance: -; v_gene: TRBV6-6; d_gene: TRBD2; CDR3aa: CASSPGRAKNIQYF; CDR3nt: TGTGCCAGCAGCCCCGGGAGGGCCAAAAACATTCAGTACTTC
j_gene: TRBJ2-1; abundance: -; v_gene: TRBV10-3; d_gene: TRBD1; CDR3aa: CAISDMRTGNNEQFF; CDR3nt: TGTGCCATCAGTGACATGCGGACAGGAAACAATGAGCAGTTCTTC
j_gene: TRBJ2-2; abundance: -; v_gene: TRBV9; d_gene: -; CDR3aa: CASEGAAGELFF; CDR3nt: TGTGCCAGCGAAGGGGCGGCCGGGGAGCTGTTTTTT
j_gene: TRBJ2-7; abundance: few; v_gene: TRBV9; d_gene: -; CDR3aa: CASSVGRDWNYEQYF; CDR3nt: TGTGCCAGCAGCGTAGGGCGGGACTGGAACTACGAGCAGTACTTC
j_gene: TRBJ1-4; abundance: -; v_gene: TRBV7-9; d_gene: -; CDR3aa: CASSPPTGTTNEKLFF; CDR3nt: TGTGCCAGCAGCCCCCCGACAGGCACAACTAATGAAAAACTGTTTTTT
j_gene: TRBJ1-4; abundance: -; v_gene: TRBV5-1; d_gene: TRBD1; CDR3aa: CASSLPTAGQGGEKLFF; CDR3nt: TGCGCCAGCAGCCTCCCCACCGCGGGACAGGGAGGGGAAAAACTGTTTTTT